This T cell receptor (beta chain) was identified in a study of monozygotic twins with cystic fibrosis. With regard to this clone: Its antigen is currently unknown.

Data came from immunoSEQ multiplex PCR; TCRdb stores just in-frame clones and leaves some out. The table has about 29,000 clones, about 85% seen once; the top ten hold about 1%. Study results and limitations: In 13 of 16 pairs, V gene usage was closest to the co-twin's.

The CDR3 is 12 residues long. Germline V gene lookup returns CDR1 KGHSH and CDR2 LQKENI. V lost 1 base and J lost 7, with 7 bases in between. Material for sequencing was blood. The receptor was isolated from a girl aged 2 to 9 with cystic fibrosis. V and J are TRBV18 and TRBJ1-1; D uncertain. As DNA, the CDR3 is TGTGCCAGCTCACCACAGGGCGTTGAAGCTTTCTTT. Translation: CASSPQGVEAFF.